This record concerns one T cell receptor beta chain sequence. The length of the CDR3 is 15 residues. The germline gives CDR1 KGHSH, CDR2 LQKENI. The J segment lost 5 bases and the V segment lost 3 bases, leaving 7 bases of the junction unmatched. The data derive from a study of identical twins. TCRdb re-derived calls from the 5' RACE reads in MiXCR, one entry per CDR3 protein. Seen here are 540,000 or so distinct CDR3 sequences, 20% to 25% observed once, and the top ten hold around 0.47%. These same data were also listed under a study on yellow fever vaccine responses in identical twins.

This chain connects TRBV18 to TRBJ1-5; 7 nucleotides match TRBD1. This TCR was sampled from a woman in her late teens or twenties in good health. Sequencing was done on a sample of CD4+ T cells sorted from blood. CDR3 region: CASSPPTGTHQPQHF. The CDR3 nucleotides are TGTGCCAGCTCACCTCCGACAGGGACTCATCAGCCCCAGCATTTT.